The sample holds many counts of the clone carrying this T cell receptor (beta chain). The antigen is undetermined. V lost 3 bases and J lost 9, with 15 bases in between. The CDR3 has 15 amino acids. Four subsets defined by CD45RA and CD27 were sorted after CD3, CD4, CD8 and live/dead staining. An equimolar mix of two oligonucleotides served as the beta constant-region primer for TRBC1 and TRBC2. From the UMI-ligation and nested PCR reads, TCRdb called clonotypes with MiXCR, one entry per CDR3 protein. The sample lists around 90,000 distinct CDR3 sequences, around 7% occurring once. This sample was included in a study of naive and memory T cell subsets. General study results and limits: No ground truth validated the naive and memory repertoire findings. From naive to CM, EM and EMRA, diversity decreased and Gini increased. Each distinct alpha or beta sequence counts as one clonotype.

The receptor's source is a human donor in good health. The V call is TRBV12-3 or TRBV12-4, the J call TRBJ1-6; D remains unclear. Sample: central memory CD4+ T cells from blood. CDR3 sequence reads: CASSFGSGWGSPLHF. CDR3 DNA: TGTGCCAGCAGTTTCGGATCGGGGTGGGGTTCACCCCTCCACTTT.